Shown below are 25 T cell receptor beta chains from a single sample sequenced in a study of blood T cell repertoires in COVID-19. Produced via immunoSEQ multiplex PCR; TCRdb's table is partial and in-frame only. The repertoire consists of about 78,000 clones, with about 90% occurring once and the leading ten covering approximately 4%. Sequencing input: peripheral blood. Receptors originate from a woman at least 80 years old with active or convalescent COVID-19.

The chain has TRBV18 and TRBJ1-3; perhaps TRBD1 as D (5 bases). The ends were cut back, 2 bases at V and 0 bases at J, with 8 bases in the middle. From germline, CDR1 is KGHSH and CDR2 LQKENI. This CDR3 contains 15 residues. The CDR3 bases are TGTGCCAGCTCACCAAGACAGACCTCTGGAAACACCATATATTTT. Its translation: CASSPRQTSGNTIYF.

This chain links TRBV24-1 with TRBJ1-5; D uncertain. CDR3 length equals 16 residues. Germline assignment: CDR1 KGHDR and CDR2 SFDVKD. Trimming removed 4 bases from V and 1 base from J, with 13 bases in between. In DNA form, the CDR3 reads TGTGCCACCAGTGACCCAAAAGGGAGGAGCAATCAGCCCCAGCATTTT. Protein product: CATSDPKGRSNQPQHF.

The chain has TRBV7-2 and TRBJ2-7; 10 nucleotides agree with TRBD2. V trimming: 5 bases; J trimming: 6 bases; junction bases outside the gene matches: 7. From germline, CDR1 is SGHTA and CDR2 FQGNSA. The CDR3 covers 14 residues. The CDR3 protein is CASSEGLAKGEQYF. The DNA of the CDR3 is TGTGCCAGCAGCGAGGGACTAGCGAAGGGCGAGCAGTACTTC. The full variable domain, its missing parts supplied by reference TRBV7-2 and TRBJ2-7, is GAGVSQSPSNKVTEKGKDVELRCDPISGHTALYWYRQSLGQGLEFLIYFQGNSAPDKSGLPSDRFSAERTGGSVSTLTIQRTQQEDSAVYLCASSEGLAKGEQYFGPGTRLTVT.

V gene TRBV5-6 combines with J gene TRBJ2-7; TRBD1 matches 7 bases. Germline lookup yields CDR1 SGHDT and CDR2 YYEEEE. This CDR3 has 14 residues. V shed 2 bases and J 4 bases; nucleotides not matched to a gene: 6. CDR3 residues: CASSLRQGGYEQYF. In DNA form, the CDR3 reads TGTGCCAGCAGCTTAAGACAGGGTGGGTACGAGCAGTACTTC. Full variable domain (rest looked up from reference TRBV5-6 and TRBJ2-7): DAGVTQSPTHLIKTRGQQVTLRCSPKSGHDTVSWYQQALGQGPQFIFQYYEEEERQRGNFPDRFSGHQFPNYSSELNVNALLLGDSALYLCASSLRQGGYEQYFGPGTRLTVT.

The chain couples TRBV19 to TRBJ2-5, with 8 positions matching TRBD1. With V trimmed by 2 bases and J by 5 bases, 7 bases remained unmatched. In germline, CDR1 is LNHDA, CDR2 SQIVND (reference sequence). CDR3 length: 15 residues. CDR3 nucleotides: TGTGCCAGTAGTATAATTTCAGGGGGCGGGGAGACCCAGTACTTC. This gives the protein CASSIISGGGETQYF.

This clone was counted a single time. CDR3 bases: TGTGCCAGCTCAAGCTCTTCTAATGAAAAACTGTTTTTT. It specifies CASSSSSNEKLFF. The chain uses TRBV18 and TRBJ1-4; D is unresolved. Germline loops: CDR1 KGHSH, CDR2 LQKENI. V dropped 5 bases and J dropped 3 bases, with 7 bases sitting between them. This CDR3 contains 13 residues. Looking up the rest from reference TRBV18 and TRBJ1-4 gives the full variable domain: NAGVMQNPRHLVRRRGQEARLRCSPMKGHSHVYWYRQLPEEGLKFMVYLQKENIIDESGMPKERFSAEFPKEGPSILRIQQVVRGDSAAYFCASSSSSNEKLFFGSGTQLSVL.

The chain uses TRBV15 and TRBJ2-1, with 7 nucleotides matching TRBD1. Germline loops: CDR1 LNHNV, CDR2 YYDKDF (reference sequence). The CDR3 length is 17 residues. V trimming: 1 base; J trimming: 0 bases; junction bases outside the gene matches: 6. The CDR3 DNA reads as TGTGCCACCAGCAGAGGAGGGGGCGGACCCTCCTACAATGAGCAGTTCTTC. This translates into CATSRGGGGPSYNEQFF.

The J gene is TRBJ2-2, the V gene TRBV7-2, with TRBD2 identical over 12 bases. The CDR3 consists of 15 residues. Germline V gives CDR1 SGHTA, CDR2 FQGNSA. With V trimmed by 2 bases and J by 5 bases, 0 bases remained unmatched. The CDR3 here is CASSLTSGRTGELFF. CDR3 bases: TGTGCCAGCAGCTTAACTAGCGGGAGGACCGGGGAGCTGTTTTTT.

This clone was seen only a few times. The chain employs TRBV5-5 and TRBJ1-1; D gene uncertain. The V end was cut by 3 bases, the J end by 4 bases, with 10 bases between. The CDR3 consists of 13 residues. Germline CDR1 SGHKS, CDR2 YYEKEE (reference sequence). The DNA for the CDR3 is TGTGCCAGCAGCTCCCGGTTCGGCACTGAAGCTTTCTTT. It yields the protein CASSSRFGTEAFF.

The chain uses TRBV6-5 and TRBJ2-3, with 8 bases matching TRBD2. The CDR3 extends over 14 amino acids. V gave up 6 bases and J gave up 3 bases; unmatched junction bases: 5. CDR1 MNHEY and CDR2 SVGAGI come from the germline V gene. CDR3 DNA: TGTGCCAGCAGCCCCCGACTAGCGACAGATACGCAGTATTTT. Translation gives CASSPRLATDTQYF.

The chain carries TRBV6-4 and TRBJ2-3, with TRBD1 matching 10 bases. Germline V gives CDR1 MRHNA, CDR2 SNTAGT. CDR3 length equals 16 residues. With V trimmed by 0 bases and J by 4 bases, 4 bases remained unmatched. The CDR3 coding sequence is TGTGCCAGCAGTGACTCCCCAGGGACAGGGGCAGATACGCAGTATTTT. It codes for CASSDSPGTGADTQYF.

The chain employs TRBV11-2 and TRBJ2-5, with no clear D. Trimming left V 5 bases short and J 4 bases short, with 14 bases between. The CDR3 contains 14 residues. Germline lookup yields CDR1 SGHAT and CDR2 FQNNGV. CDR3 sequence: CASSLVTTLETQYF. CDR3 DNA: TGTGCCAGCAGCCTCGTCACCACTCTAGAGACCCAGTACTTC.

This chain links TRBV4-2 with TRBJ2-2, with TRBD1 matching over 9 bases. Germline V gene lookup returns CDR1 LGHNA and CDR2 YNFKEQ. The CDR3 consists of 17 residues. Trimming took 0 bases from V and 3 from J; bases not matched to a gene: 5. DNA for the CDR3: TGTGCCAGCAGCCAAGAAGCACGGACAGGGGACACCGGGGAGCTGTTTTTT. Translation: CASSQEARTGDTGELFF.

The rearrangement joins TRBV18 to TRBJ2-5; D not certain. Germline V gene data show CDR1 as KGHSH and CDR2 as LQKENI. V dropped 3 bases and J dropped 4 bases, with 9 bases sitting between them. This CDR3 comprises 13 residues. CDR3 residues: CASSPGLGETQYF. The CDR3 region has the DNA TGTGCCAGCTCACCGGGCCTGGGAGAGACCCAGTACTTC.

This clone was counted a few times. The gene calls are TRBV7-9 and TRBJ1-1, with TRBD1 as a possible D gene (5 bases). CDR3 length equals 15 residues. With 5 bases removed from V and 5 bases from J, the gap between germline ends came to 18 bases. Germline V gene lookup returns CDR1 SEHNR and CDR2 FQNEAQ (reference sequence). CDR3 nucleotide sequence: TGTGCCAGCAGCCCGAGGGAGGGGCTTGGGACTGAAGCTTTCTTT. Residues: CASSPREGLGTEAFF.

This sequence joins TRBV7-2 and TRBJ1-2; D gene ambiguous. Trimming removed 3 bases at V and 4 bases at J, with 9 bases between. Germline-derived CDR1 and CDR2 are SGHTA and FQGNSA. This CDR3 is 13 amino acids long. In DNA form, the CDR3 reads TGTGCCAGCAGCTTGGAGTCGATCTATGGCTACACCTTC. It encodes CASSLESIYGYTF.

This clone was seen more than once but under ten times. The rearrangement joins TRBV10-2 to TRBJ1-1; no reliable D call. V was clipped by 6 bases and J by 1 base, with 6 bases between them. Germline V CDR1 and CDR2: WSHSY, SAAADI. This CDR3 comprises 12 residues. For the CDR3, the DNA is TGCGCCAGCAGCTACGGGAACACTGAAGCTTTCTTT. This encodes CASSYGNTEAFF.

The V and J genes are TRBV27 and TRBJ2-7, with 8 bases that match TRBD1. Per the germline V gene, CDR1 is MNHEY and CDR2 is SMNVEV (reference sequence). CDR3 length equals 14 residues. J gave up 2 bases and V 6 bases, and 6 bases lay outside the gene matches. Written as DNA, the CDR3 is TGTGCCAGCAGCCCCAGGGGGCTCACCTACGAGCAGTACTTC. Protein product: CASSPRGLTYEQYF.

This CDR3 reads CSVELRVDNEQFF. The CDR3 DNA sequence: TGCAGCGTTGAGCTCAGGGTAGACAATGAGCAGTTCTTC. The chain has TRBV29-1 and TRBJ2-1, with a tentative D call TRBD1 (5 bases). Trimming stripped 3 bases from V and 5 bases from J, with 11 bases between. CDR3 size: 13 residues. Germline CDR1 reads SQVTM; CDR2 reads ANQGSEA.

The chain employs TRBV4-3 and TRBJ2-5, with D unclear. Trimming pared 4 bases from V and 4 bases from J, leaving 13 bases between. Germline-derived CDR1 and CDR2 are LGHNA and YSLEER. This CDR3 comprises 14 residues. CDR3 protein: CASSPGYTGETQYF. The DNA for the CDR3 is TGCGCCAGCAGCCCCGGATACACGGGAGAGACCCAGTACTTC.

The V call is TRBV19, the J call TRBJ1-4; D is possibly TRBD1 (5 bases). There are 18 residues in the CDR3. Looked up from germline, CDR1 is LNHDA and CDR2 is SQIVND (reference sequence). V lost 0 bases to trimming and J lost 2 bases, with 16 bases between them. This CDR3 is CASSIDLIGGRTNEKLFF. The CDR3 coding sequence is TGTGCCAGTAGTATAGATCTAATCGGGGGACGGACTAATGAAAAACTGTTTTTT.

This rearrangement joins TRBV10-3 to TRBJ2-7; TRBD1 matches at 7 bases. The V gene's germline CDR1 is ENHRY and CDR2 SYGVKD. The CDR3 totals 13 residues. V gave up 11 bases and J gave up 0 bases; unmatched junction bases: 7. The CDR3 coding sequence is TGTGCCGCCATGGGGGACAGCTCCTACGAGCAGTACTTC. This translates into CAAMGDSSYEQYF.

The chain couples TRBV19 to TRBJ1-2, with D possibly TRBD1 on 6 matching bases. V lost 6 bases, J lost 8 bases, and 16 bases lay in between. Germline CDR1 is LNHDA and CDR2 is SQIVND (reference sequence). CDR3 length: 13 residues. The CDR3 DNA follows: TGTGCCAGTAGCCTACAGGGCAGGGGCGGCTACACCTTC. Translating gives CASSLQGRGGYTF.

This chain links TRBV7-2 with TRBJ2-7; 8 nucleotides align to TRBD2. Germline V gives CDR1 SGHTA, CDR2 FQGNSA. Germline trimming cut 6 bases from V and 5 bases from J; bases unmatched to any gene: 9. The CDR3 is 14 amino acids. This CDR3 reads CASSLGLGKNEQYF. The DNA of the CDR3 is TGTGCCAGCAGTCTGGGACTAGGGAAGAACGAGCAGTACTTC.

The rearrangement joins TRBV11-1 to TRBJ1-1; a weak D match, TRBD1 (6 bases). V lost 2 bases to trimming and J lost 8 bases, with 12 bases between them. Germline lookup yields CDR1 SGHAT and CDR2 FQDESV (reference sequence). The CDR3 sequence is 13 residues long. The CDR3 here is CASSLRSGTEAFF. CDR3 in DNA: TGTGCCAGCAGCTTAAGAAGCGGGACAGAAGCTTTCTTT.